The rows below give T cell receptor beta chains drawn from one sample of a study of human T cells and chemical hapten exposure. TCRdb used MiXCR to reprocess the RACE reads, holding one entry per CDR3 protein. Of approximately 70,000 distinct CDR3 sequences in the sample, about 9.4% were seen once. The sample here was whole blood, taken in connection with sensitization to the hapten diphenylcyclopropenone (DPC). The receptor source for this set is a woman in her forties with alopecia areata. Some clones in this sample may be carry-over from other donors' samples. CDR3s include the opening cysteine and the closing phenylalanine or tryptophan. The D gene is left open where the match is weak. Clone size, where shown, is once, few, many, or a class for clones that have expanded.

many | TRBJ2-5 | TRBD1 | TRBV19 | CASSLYRGPQETQYF | TGTGCCAGTAGTTTATACAGGGGACCTCAAGAGACCCAGTACTTC
many | TRBJ2-1 | TRBD1 | TRBV12-3/TRBV12-4 | CASSSQGSEQFF | TGTGCCAGCAGTTCACAGGGGAGTGAGCAGTTCTTC
few | TRBJ2-2 | - | TRBV7-9 | CASSSHRPMSGELFF | TGTGCCAGCAGTTCCCATAGGCCGATGTCCGGGGAGCTGTTTTTT
few | TRBJ2-7 | TRBD1 | TRBV11-2 | CASSSGQGGEQYF | TGTGCCAGCAGCTCGGGACAGGGGGGAGAGCAGTACTTC
many | TRBJ1-5 | - | TRBV15 | CATSRDPVYSNQPQHF | TGTGCCACCAGCAGAGACCCCGTCTATAGCAATCAGCCCCAGCATTTT
many | TRBJ2-7 | TRBD2 | TRBV7-9 | CASSLNRGTSGGSSYEQYF | TGTGCCAGCAGCTTAAATCGAGGGACTAGCGGGGGAAGCTCCTACGAGCAGTACTTC
many | TRBJ1-2 | - | TRBV6-2/TRBV6-3 | CASSPVLYGYTF | TGTGCCAGCAGTCCCGTCCTCTATGGCTACACCTTC
- | TRBJ1-2 | TRBD1 | TRBV7-9 | CASRGTGDGYTF | TGTGCCAGCAGAGGGACAGGGGATGGCTACACCTTC
many | TRBJ2-6 | - | TRBV24-1 | CATSETGSGANVLTF | TGTGCCACCAGTGAGACAGGCTCTGGGGCCAACGTCCTGACTTTC
- | TRBJ1-1 | - | TRBV6-1 | CASSGPLGGTTEAFF | TGTGCCAGCAGTGGACCATTAGGCGGGACCACTGAAGCTTTCTTT
many | TRBJ2-1 | TRBD2 | TRBV18 | CASSPRAGGFDEQFF | TGTGCCAGCTCACCACGAGCGGGGGGATTCGATGAGCAGTTCTTC
many | TRBJ1-3 | - | TRBV20-1 | CSASVEGPSSGNTIYF | TGCAGTGCTAGTGTTGAGGGGCCAAGCTCTGGAAACACCATATATTTT
many | TRBJ2-2 | TRBD1 | TRBV12-3/TRBV12-4 | CASSLTDRSTGELFF | TGTGCCAGCAGTTTGACGGACAGGTCGACCGGGGAGCTGTTTTTT
many | TRBJ2-6 | - | TRBV7-2 | CASSLFEGPVSGANVLTF | TGTGCCAGCAGCTTGTTCGAGGGGCCCGTCTCTGGGGCCAACGTCCTGACTTTC
- | TRBJ2-7 | TRBD1 | TRBV18 | CASSPPRRQGQNEQYF | TGTGCCAGCTCACCACCCCGGAGACAGGGGCAGAACGAGCAGTACTTC
few | TRBJ2-5 | TRBD2 | TRBV5-5 | CASSLGLAGPCKQETQYF | TGTGCCAGCAGCTTGGGACTAGCGGGTCCCTGTAAGCAAGAGACCCAGTACTTC
many | TRBJ1-2 | - | TRBV6-2/TRBV6-3 | CASSQGFPYGYTF | TGTGCCAGCAGTCAGGGGTTTCCCTATGGCTACACCTTC
many | TRBJ2-1 | - | TRBV7-8 | CASARGHYNEQFF | TGTGCCAGCGCCCGGGGGCACTACAATGAGCAGTTCTTC
few | TRBJ2-5 | - | TRBV3-1 | CASREGGASETQYF | TGTGCCAGCAGAGAAGGGGGGGCCTCAGAGACCCAGTACTTC
many | TRBJ1-4 | TRBD1 | TRBV6-2/TRBV6-3 | CASSYGGTGFEKLFF | TGTGCCAGCAGTTACGGAGGGACAGGGTTTGAAAAACTGTTTTTT
- | TRBJ2-6 | - | TRBV4-3 | CASSQDPTAFSGANVLTF | TGCGCCAGCAGCCAAGATCCGACAGCCTTCTCTGGGGCCAACGTCCTGACTTTC
- | TRBJ2-1 | - | TRBV21-1 | CASSKEGGREHEQFF | TGTGCCAGCAGCAAAGAAGGAGGGCGAGAACATGAGCAGTTCTTC
- | TRBJ2-7 | - | TRBV5-4 | CASSGGGRAYEQYF | TGTGCCAGCAGCGGGGGTGGAAGGGCCTACGAGCAGTACTTC
few | TRBJ1-1 | TRBD1 | TRBV18 | CASSPQDRGALTDTEAFF | TGTGCCAGCTCACCACAGGACAGGGGGGCGTTGACGGACACTGAAGCTTTCTTT
many | TRBJ1-3 | - | TRBV7-8 | CASRGQPGSSGNTIYF | TGTGCCAGCAGGGGACAACCGGGGTCCTCTGGAAACACCATATATTTT
few | TRBJ2-7 | - | TRBV3-1 | CASSQVISYEQYF | TGTGCCAGCAGCCAAGTGATCTCCTACGAGCAGTACTTC
many | TRBJ2-1 | - | TRBV11-2 | CASSFFTIVPNNEQFF | TGTGCCAGCAGCTTTTTCACAATAGTCCCGAACAATGAGCAGTTCTTC
many | TRBJ2-3 | - | TRBV6-6 | CASSLGGLRDTQYF | TGTGCCAGCAGTCTGGGTGGGCTGCGAGATACGCAGTATTTT
few | TRBJ2-1 | - | TRBV6-2/TRBV6-3 | CASSWLPTGEQFF | TGTGCCAGCAGTTGGCTGCCAACGGGGGAGCAGTTCTTC
once | TRBJ2-7 | - | TRBV7-7 | CASSPRDGGYEQYF | TGTGCTAGCAGCCCCCGGGACGGGGGATACGAGCAGTACTTC
- | TRBJ1-5 | - | TRBV6-2/TRBV6-3 | CASSNGGSNQPQHF | TGTGCCAGCAGTAACGGAGGTAGCAATCAGCCCCAGCATTTT
- | TRBJ2-7 | - | TRBV4-3 | CASSQDLGAYEQYF | TGCGCCAGCAGCCAAGATCTAGGGGCCTACGAGCAGTACTTC
many | TRBJ1-5 | - | TRBV19 | CASSIGTRGPNQPQHF | TGTGCCAGTAGTATAGGAACTCGGGGCCCCAATCAGCCCCAGCATTTT
once | TRBJ2-5 | TRBD2 | TRBV7-2 | CASSSRTSGETQYF | TGTGCCAGCAGCTCGCGGACTAGCGGAGAGACCCAGTACTTC
few | TRBJ2-7 | - | TRBV4-2 | CASSQDWALSYEQYF | TGTGCCAGCAGCCAAGATTGGGCCCTATCCTACGAGCAGTACTTC
many | TRBJ2-2 | - | TRBV3-1 | CASSQIVWGETGELFF | TGTGCCAGCAGCCAAATCGTCTGGGGGGAGACCGGGGAGCTGTTTTTT
- | TRBJ2-7 | - | TRBV30 | CAWIQGYEQYF | TGTGCCTGGATCCAGGGGTACGAGCAGTACTTC
many | TRBJ2-3 | - | TRBV7-2 | CASSFGQPTDTQYF | TGTGCCAGCAGCTTCGGACAACCCACAGATACGCAGTATTTT
- | TRBJ2-1 | TRBD1 | TRBV5-1 | CASSFRQGVNEQFF | TGCGCCAGCAGCTTCCGACAGGGGGTAAATGAGCAGTTCTTC
many | TRBJ1-5 | - | TRBV27 | CASRNSFSNQPQHF | TGTGCCAGCAGGAATTCGTTCAGCAATCAGCCCCAGCATTTT
few | TRBJ2-1 | - | TRBV7-2 | CASSPDSNEQFF | TGTGCCAGCAGCCCAGACTCCAATGAGCAGTTCTTC
few | TRBJ2-6 | TRBD1 | TRBV4-2 | CASSQGGQASSGANVLTF | TGTGCCAGCAGCCAAGGTGGACAGGCGAGCTCTGGGGCCAACGTCCTGACTTTC
many | TRBJ2-2 | TRBD2 | TRBV12-3/TRBV12-4 | CASTRRLAISGELFF | TGTGCCAGCACCCGTAGACTAGCTATCAGCGGGGAGCTGTTTTTT
- | TRBJ2-3 | TRBD2 | TRBV11-2 | CASSLVSGGAEDTQYF | TGTGCCAGCAGCTTAGTGAGCGGGGGGGCTGAAGATACGCAGTATTTT
many | TRBJ2-7 | - | TRBV6-5 | CASSRADNSYEQYF | TGTGCCAGCAGTCGGGCGGATAACTCCTACGAGCAGTACTTC
many | TRBJ2-3 | TRBD2 | TRBV5-1 | CASGAGGPGDTQYF | TGCGCCAGTGGAGCGGGGGGGCCTGGAGATACGCAGTATTTT
few | TRBJ2-5 | TRBD1 | TRBV10-3 | CAISGPGQGGETQYF | TGTGCCATCAGTGGTCCGGGACAGGGAGGAGAGACCCAGTACTTC
many | TRBJ1-4 | - | TRBV19 | CASSHPTGAYNEKLFF | TGTGCCAGTAGCCACCCTACAGGAGCTTATAATGAAAAACTGTTTTTT
many | TRBJ1-2 | TRBD1 | TRBV29-1 | CSAYTTGMGGYTF | TGCAGCGCTTATACGACAGGGATGGGAGGCTACACCTTC
- | TRBJ1-1 | - | TRBV29-1 | CSANPSQRGTEAFF | TGCAGCGCCAACCCTAGCCAGAGGGGAACTGAAGCTTTCTTT
many | TRBJ2-7 | - | TRBV5-4 | CASSLPGPSSYEQYF | TGTGCCAGCAGCTTGCCCGGACCGAGTTCCTACGAGCAGTACTTC